This T cell receptor beta chain is from a study of OX40 agonist ivuxolimab in advanced cancers. Study-level information: Subjects had a mean age of roughly 60 years, with a range of 23 to 79; around 80% were male. People who had prior anti-PD-1, anti-PD-L1 or anti-CTLA-4 therapy could take part, and approximately 43% had some.

Measured with immunoSEQ multiplex PCR; TCRdb has only the in-frame clones, and not every one. The sample lists tens of thousands of clones; around 84% were seen once. Concerning this clone itself: The target antigen is unknown.

The CDR3 is 14 amino acids. Germline CDR1 is SGDLS and CDR2 is YYNGEE. Trimming pared 2 bases from V and 0 bases from J, leaving 8 bases between. Whole-study findings and limits: The study did not work out the antigen specificity of the expanded peripheral T cells. By week 6 at 0.1 to 3.0 mg/kg, blood CD4+ and CD8+ T cells had expanded clonally.

J is TRBJ2-5 and V is TRBV9; D is unresolved. Here the sequenced sample was CD4+ or CD8+ T cells sorted from blood, taken in a trial of the OX40 agonist ivuxolimab. This receptor was taken from an adult with an advanced solid tumor such as melanoma, head and neck, liver or kidney cancer. CDR3 DNA sequence: TGTGCCAGCAGCGTGGCAGTTAACCAAGAGACCCAGTACTTC. Protein product: CASSVAVNQETQYF.